This is a list of T cell receptor beta chains from one sample in a study of identifying expanded T cells in peripheral blood. The assay was immunoSEQ multiplex PCR, and TCRdb's table has in-frame clones only and misses some. The sample holds around 75,000 clones; around 90% are singletons and the top ten take more than 2.5%. Sequenced input: blood. All receptors derive from a person between 18 and 75 years old in good health. CDR3s include the opening cysteine and the closing phenylalanine or tryptophan. D genes are given only for firm matches. Only part of the rows carry a size: once, few, many, or a class if the clone is expanded.

cdr3_nt,cdr3_aa,clone_size,j_call,v_call,d_call
TGTGCCAGTACCGCGGGAGCGACAAACAATGAGCAGTTCTTC,CASTAGATNNEQFF,NA,TRBJ2-1,TRBV19,TRBD2
TGTGCCAGCAGGTTGAGAAGGTTTAGCGGATACGAGCAGTACTTC,CASRLRRFSGYEQYF,few,TRBJ2-7,TRBV6-5,NA
TGTGCCAGCAGCCTAACTAGCGGGAGGGTCAGGGATGAGCAGTTCTTC,CASSLTSGRVRDEQFF,NA,TRBJ2-1,TRBV9,TRBD2
TGTGCCAGCAGCTTAGTGGGGAATGAGCAGTTCTTC,CASSLVGNEQFF,NA,TRBJ2-1,TRBV11-3,NA
TGCGCCAGCAGTGATGGAGCTGAAGCTTTCTTT,CASSDGAEAFF,NA,TRBJ1-1,TRBV10-1,NA
TGTGCCAGCAGTTACGTAGGACTAGCGGGGAGCAGCGAGCAGTACTTC,CASSYVGLAGSSEQYF,NA,TRBJ2-7,TRBV6-6,TRBD2
TGTGCCAGCAGCCAAGAGGGGGCGGGCACTGAAGCTTTCTTT,CASSQEGAGTEAFF,few,TRBJ1-1,TRBV4-2,NA
TGTGCCAGCAGGCCGCCGGGGTCCGGCTACACCTTC,CASRPPGSGYTF,NA,TRBJ1-2,TRBV6-6,NA
TGCGCCAGCAGCCAAGGAGAGCGGGGCAGCTCCTACGAGCAGTACTTC,CASSQGERGSSYEQYF,NA,TRBJ2-7,TRBV4-1,TRBD2
TGTGCCAGCCTTCCAGGGTATCAGACAGATACGCAGTATTTT,CASLPGYQTDTQYF,NA,TRBJ2-3,TRBV2,NA
TGTGCCAGCATCCCTAAGCGGGAGACCTCGGGAGAGCAGTACTTC,CASIPKRETSGEQYF,NA,TRBJ2-7,TRBV21-1,NA
TGTGCCAGCAGCCTCCAGGCCGGGACCAGCACAGATACGCAGTATTTT,CASSLQAGTSTDTQYF,NA,TRBJ2-3,TRBV5-5,NA
TGTGCCAGCAGCTTAGAAGTGGGGGGTGGCACTGAAGCTTTCTTT,CASSLEVGGGTEAFF,NA,TRBJ1-1,TRBV7-2,NA
TGTGCCAGCAGCCTCACTAGCGGGAGGTACGAGCAGTACTTC,CASSLTSGRYEQYF,NA,TRBJ2-7,TRBV7-2,TRBD2
TGTGCCAGCTCATCGAACTTTGGGGGACTTAATGAAAAACTGTTTTTT,CASSSNFGGLNEKLFF,NA,TRBJ1-4,TRBV18,NA
TGCAGCGTTGGGGGGGACAGGGGCCCGCGAGAGCAGTACTTC,CSVGGDRGPREQYF,NA,TRBJ2-7,TRBV29-1,TRBD1
TGTGCCAGCAGTCGGGGTAGGGAAGGGCCCCAGCATTTT,CASSRGREGPQHF,NA,TRBJ1-5,TRBV4-2,NA
TGTGCCAGCAGTGAGACAGCCTACTTAGATTTCTTT,CASSETAYLDFF,few,TRBJ1-1,TRBV2,NA
TGTGCCACTATGGTCGGGACGAACACTGAAGCTTTCTTT,CATMVGTNTEAFF,NA,TRBJ1-1,TRBV19,NA
TGTGCCAGCAGCCACGGGACAGGGGAAGAGACCCAGTACTTC,CASSHGTGEETQYF,NA,TRBJ2-5,TRBV7-2,TRBD1
TGTGCCAGCAGCTTGAACTCCGCCACAGATACGCAGTATTTT,CASSLNSATDTQYF,NA,TRBJ2-3,TRBV11-3,NA
TGTGCCAGCAGCTCCCGTCCCGGCTCTGGGGCCAACGTCCTGACTTTC,CASSSRPGSGANVLTF,once,TRBJ2-6,TRBV7-2,NA
TGCGCCAGCAGCTTGGCCAGCCCTGACGAGCAGTACTTC,CASSLASPDEQYF,NA,TRBJ2-7,TRBV5-1,NA
TGTGCCAGCCTCAAGAAGGGGTTGGCAGATACGCAGTATTTT,CASLKKGLADTQYF,NA,TRBJ2-3,TRBV7-2,NA